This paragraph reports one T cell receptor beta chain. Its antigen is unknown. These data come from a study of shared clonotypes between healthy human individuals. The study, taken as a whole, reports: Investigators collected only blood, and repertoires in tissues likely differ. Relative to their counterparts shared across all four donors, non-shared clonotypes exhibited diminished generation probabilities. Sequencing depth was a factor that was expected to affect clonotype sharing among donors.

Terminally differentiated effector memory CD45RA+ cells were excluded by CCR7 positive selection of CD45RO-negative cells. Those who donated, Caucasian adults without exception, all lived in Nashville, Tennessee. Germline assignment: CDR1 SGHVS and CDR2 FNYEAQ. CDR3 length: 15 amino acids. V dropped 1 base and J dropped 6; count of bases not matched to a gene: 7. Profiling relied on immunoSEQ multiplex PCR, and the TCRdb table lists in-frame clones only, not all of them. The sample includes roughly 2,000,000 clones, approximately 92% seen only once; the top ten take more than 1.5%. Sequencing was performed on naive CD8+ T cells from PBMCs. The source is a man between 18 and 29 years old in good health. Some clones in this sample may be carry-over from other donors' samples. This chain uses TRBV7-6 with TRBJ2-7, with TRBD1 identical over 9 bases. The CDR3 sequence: CASSLGWGQGAEQYF. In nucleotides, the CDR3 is TGTGCCAGCAGCTTAGGGTGGGGACAGGGTGCCGAGCAGTACTTC. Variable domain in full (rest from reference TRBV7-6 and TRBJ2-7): GAGVSQSPRYKVTKRGQDVALRCDPISGHVSLYWYRQALGQGPEFLTYFNYEAQQDKSGLPNDRFSAERPEGSISTLTIQRTEQRDSAMYRCASSLGWGQGAEQYFGPGTRLTVT.